The entry below describes one TCR beta chain. Its antigen is unidentified. The data originate from a study of CD8 T cells in ankylosing spondylitis. Findings of the study overall: It was reported that disease-linked clones were significantly enriched in matched ankylosing spondylitis synovial fluid. Within ankylosing spondylitis blood, a TCR beta motif made up of roughly eight highly homologous variants appeared to be characteristic.

5'-RACE, quantitative and with molecular barcodes, yielded the TCR beta libraries. MiXCR, applied by TCRdb to the 5' RACE reads, yields one record per CDR3 protein. Here the sample spans over 30,000 distinct CDR3 sequences, 9.5% to 11% being singletons. V dropped 2 bases and J dropped 9; count of bases not matched to a gene: 11. The germline CDR1 and CDR2 sequences are MNHNS and SASEGT. The CDR3 length is 16 residues. Sequenced sample: synovial fluid, either unsorted or a sorted T cell fraction (not recorded which). The sequence derives from a male donor with ankylosing spondylitis. The rearrangement joins TRBV6-1 to TRBJ2-1; TRBD2 matches 9 bases. CDR3 nucleotides: TGTGCCAGCAGTGAAAAAAGGGCTAGCGGGACTGGTGAGCAGTTCTTC. Translated, it gives CASSEKRASGTGEQFF.